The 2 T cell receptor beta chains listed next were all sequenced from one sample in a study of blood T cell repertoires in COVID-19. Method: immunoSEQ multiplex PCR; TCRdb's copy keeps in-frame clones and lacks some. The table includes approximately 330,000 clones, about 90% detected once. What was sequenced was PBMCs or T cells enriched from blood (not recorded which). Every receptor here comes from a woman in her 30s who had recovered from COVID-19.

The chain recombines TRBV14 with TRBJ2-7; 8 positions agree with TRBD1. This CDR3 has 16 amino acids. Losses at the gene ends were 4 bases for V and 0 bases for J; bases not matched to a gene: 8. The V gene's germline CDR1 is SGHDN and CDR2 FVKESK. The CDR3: CASSRRKGQASYEQYF. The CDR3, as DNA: TGTGCCAGCAGCCGCAGAAAGGGACAGGCCTCCTACGAGCAGTACTTC.

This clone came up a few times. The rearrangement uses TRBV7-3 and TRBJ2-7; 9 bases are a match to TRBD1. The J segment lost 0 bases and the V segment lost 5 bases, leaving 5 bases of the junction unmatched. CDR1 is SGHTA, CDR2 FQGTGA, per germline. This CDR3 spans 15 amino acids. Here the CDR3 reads CASSLGQGYSYEQYF. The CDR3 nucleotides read TGTGCCAGCAGCCTCGGACAGGGGTACTCCTACGAGCAGTACTTC.